This T cell receptor beta chain was captured in a study of OX40 agonist ivuxolimab in advanced cancers. Across the study: With ivuxolimab, an agonistic anti-OX40 (CD134) antibody, patients were treated. With a range of roughly 20 to 85, age averaged about 58 years, and approximately 83% were male.

A note on this clone: What it binds is not known.

After removal of 4 bases from V and 8 bases from J, the junction contained 3 bases not matched to a gene. This CDR3 is built from 13 residues. Germline CDR1 reads MNHNS; CDR2 reads SASEGT. This table comes from immunoSEQ multiplex PCR, and its TCRdb copy is limited to in-frame clones, with some not included. Among 80,000 to 100,000 clones, around 94% were seen once, and the ten largest hold around 0.28%. Study-wide results and caveats: At 0.1 to 3.0 mg/kg and by week 6, CD4+ and CD8+ T cells in the blood had expanded clonally.

The chain is built from TRBV6-1 and TRBJ1-4; the match to TRBD1 covers 8 bases. The receptor was derived from an adult with an advanced solid tumor such as melanoma, head and neck, liver or kidney cancer. The source material was CD4+ or CD8+ T cells sorted from blood, sampled in a trial of the OX40 agonist ivuxolimab. This CDR3 reads CASSADRGEKLFF. The CDR3 DNA sequence: TGTGCCAGCAGTGCCGACAGGGGCGAAAAACTGTTTTTT.